This entry lists 26 T cell receptor beta chains sequenced from one sample in a study of Ad26.COV2.S vaccination and SARS-CoV-2 variants. The repertoire was sequenced with immunoSEQ multiplex PCR; TCRdb's copy has only in-frame clones and lacks some. The repertoire holds 350,000 to 500,000 clones, with 80% to 95% as singletons. Specified treatment: roughly 19 received Ad26.COV2.S at low or high dose, single or two shots; several received placebo; per-sample allocation not given. Sampling was performed 63 days after the first vaccine or placebo injection. The input for sequencing was peripheral blood, taken in a trial of Ad26.COV2.S vaccine versus placebo. These receptors originate from a person between 18 and 59 years old who received the Ad26.COV2.S COVID-19 vaccine or a placebo.

This sequence joins TRBV28 and TRBJ2-1; 13 bases fit TRBD2. Germline assignment: CDR1 MDHEN and CDR2 SYDVKM. With V trimmed by 6 bases and J by 10 bases, 9 bases remained unmatched. The CDR3 has 15 residues. The CDR3 coding sequence is TGTGCCAGCAGACTGAAACTAGCGGGAGGGCGGGAGCAGTTCTTC. This sequence encodes CASRLKLAGGREQFF.

The chain links TRBV28 to TRBJ2-7; D unclear. V lost 5 bases and J 0 bases, leaving 17 bases between the germline ends. Germline assignment: CDR1 MDHEN and CDR2 SYDVKM. The length of the CDR3 is 16 residues. The CDR3 loop reads CASSLPGSVNSYEQYF. Here the CDR3 DNA reads TGTGCCAGCAGTCTTCCCGGCAGCGTAAACTCCTACGAGCAGTACTTC.

This clone appeared a few times. The chain links TRBV9 to TRBJ2-7, with D unclear. V lost 2 bases and J lost 3, with 9 bases in between. The CDR3 loop spans 13 amino acids. Germline CDR1 is SGDLS and CDR2 is YYNGEE. CDR3 loop: CASSVSEGYEQYF. CDR3 bases: TGTGCCAGCAGCGTGTCCGAAGGCTACGAGCAGTACTTC.

This rearrangement joins TRBV28 to TRBJ1-2; 10 positions match TRBD1. Germline V gives CDR1 MDHEN, CDR2 SYDVKM. J lost 9 bases, V lost 11 bases, and 6 bases had no gene match. The CDR3 is 11 amino acids. The CDR3 DNA sequence: TGTGCCGCGGGACAGGGGTTTCGCTACACCTTC. Protein product: CAAGQGFRYTF.

The chain has TRBV9 and TRBJ1-3; tentative D call: TRBD1 (5 bases). The CDR3 length is 16 residues. The germline gives CDR1 SGDLS, CDR2 YYNGEE. The V end lost 4 bases, the J end lost 4 bases, and 18 bases lay between the germline ends. CDR3 amino acids: CASSPRGGAMGNTIYF. The DNA for the CDR3 is TGTGCCAGCAGCCCCCGGGGAGGGGCAATGGGAAACACCATATATTTT.

J is TRBJ2-5 and V is TRBV3-1 (or the pseudogene TRBV3-2); D gene uncertain. CDR3 length: 13 residues. From germline, CDR1 is LGHDT and CDR2 YNNKEL (reference sequence). V dropped 1 base and J dropped 7 bases, with 10 bases sitting between them. CDR3 sequence reads: CASSQGNFGTQYF. The CDR3, as DNA: TGTGCCAGCAGCCAAGGGAACTTCGGGACCCAGTACTTC.

The V and J genes are TRBV28 and TRBJ2-1; possibly TRBD2 for D (5 bases). In germline, CDR1 is MDHEN, CDR2 SYDVKM. V was cut by 7 bases and J by 10 bases, with 11 bases left in between. This CDR3 has 11 amino acids. The CDR3 region is CASMRGREQFF. In nucleotides, the CDR3 is TGTGCCAGCATGCGAGGGCGGGAGCAGTTCTTC.

This clone was recorded only once. The chain couples TRBV11-2 to TRBJ2-7, with TRBD1 identical over 8 bases. The CDR3 is made up of 15 amino acids. Trimming cost V 6 bases and J 4 bases; bases outside gene matches: 11. Germline values: CDR1 SGHAT, CDR2 FQNNGV. The CDR3 coding sequence is TGTGCCAGCAGACAGCTTGATGGACAGGGATACGAGCAGTACTTC. Its translation: CASRQLDGQGYEQYF.

This rearrangement joins TRBV28 to TRBJ1-5; D not certain. Per the germline V gene, CDR1 is MDHEN and CDR2 is SYDVKM. CDR3 length: 15 residues. V was cut by 5 bases and J by 2 bases, with 13 bases left in between. CDR3 nucleotides: TGTGCCAGCAGTCGGTCGAGGGTAGGCAATCAGCCCCAGCATTTT. It codes for CASSRSRVGNQPQHF.

V usage is TRBV9 and J usage is TRBJ1-4, with a weak D call TRBD1 (5 bases). CDR1 SGDLS and CDR2 YYNGEE come from the germline V gene. The CDR3 has 15 amino acids. V dropped 6 bases and J dropped 8 bases, with 20 bases sitting between them. Here the CDR3 reads CASNRGGAEGEKLFF. DNA of the CDR3: TGTGCCAGCAACCGGGGAGGCGCCGAGGGGGAAAAACTGTTTTTT.

The V and J genes are TRBV30 and TRBJ2-1; 11 positions agree with TRBD2. This CDR3 contains 17 residues. Germline CDR1 is GTSNPN and CDR2 is SVGIG (reference sequence). Germline trimming cut 4 bases from V and 9 bases from J; bases unmatched to any gene: 17. For the CDR3, the DNA is TGTGCCTGGAACCCGATTAGCGGGAGGGTCGAGAGTAGTGAGCAGTTCTTC. This codes for CAWNPISGRVESSEQFF. The full variable domain, rest sourced from reference TRBV30 and TRBJ2-1, is SQTIHQWPATLVQPVGSPLSLECTVEGTSNPNLYWYRQAAGRGLQLLFYSVGIGQISSEVPQNLSASRPQDRQFILSSKKLLLSDSGFYLCAWNPISGRVESSEQFFGPGTRLTVL.

This clone was recorded once. V is TRBV7-9 and J is TRBJ2-1, with D perhaps matching TRBD2 (6 bases). V was trimmed by 3 bases and J by 4 bases, leaving 13 bases between them. The germline V gene encodes CDR1 SEHNR and CDR2 FQNEAQ (reference sequence). The CDR3 runs to 15 residues. The CDR3 here is CASSFEGGVYNEQFF. The CDR3 DNA follows: TGTGCCAGCAGCTTTGAGGGAGGCGTATACAATGAGCAGTTCTTC. Full variable domain (rest looked up from reference TRBV7-9 and TRBJ2-1): DTGVSQNPRHKITKRGQNVTFRCDPISEHNRLYWYRQTLGQGPEFLTYFQNEAQLEKSRLLSDRFSAERPKGSFSTLEIQRTEQGDSAMYLCASSFEGGVYNEQFFGPGTRLTVL.

The chain is built from TRBV30 and TRBJ1-6; perhaps TRBD1 as D (5 bases). The V end lost 4 bases, the J end lost 10 bases, and 17 bases lay between the germline ends. The CDR3 covers 14 residues. Germline V lookup: CDR1 GTSNPN, CDR2 SVGIG (reference sequence). CDR3 in amino acids: CAWNLRGRQSPLHF. In DNA, the CDR3 is TGTGCCTGGAACCTGAGGGGTCGGCAGTCACCCCTCCACTTT.

The genes are TRBV3-1 (or the pseudogene TRBV3-2) and TRBJ2-7; 9 bases map to TRBD1. The CDR3 extends over 15 amino acids. Germline values: CDR1 LGHDT, CDR2 YNNKEL (reference sequence). The junction had 10 bases not matched to a gene; V was cut back by 4 bases and J by 6 bases. CDR3 in amino acids: CASSLGTGIGSEQYF. The CDR3, as DNA: TGTGCCAGCAGCCTCGGGACAGGGATCGGTTCCGAGCAGTACTTC.

This chain joins TRBV6-6 and TRBJ1-2; D not resolved. V lost 8 bases, J lost 1 base, and 11 bases lay in between. This CDR3 is built from 13 residues. From germline, CDR1 is MNHNY and CDR2 SVGAGI (reference sequence). The CDR3 here is CASQAAINYGYTF. The DNA of the CDR3 is TGTGCCAGCCAGGCTGCCATTAACTATGGCTACACCTTC.

In DNA, the CDR3 is TGTGCCAGCAGCCTTCGGGGGGACAGAGGTTACGATGAGCAGTTCTTC. This encodes CASSLRGDRGYDEQFF. The V call is TRBV7-6, the J call TRBJ2-1; D might be TRBD1 or TRBD2, each matching 7 bases. The CDR3 runs 16 residues. V was shortened by 5 bases and J by 8 bases, with 22 bases between the two germline ends. The germline gives CDR1 SGHVS, CDR2 FNYEAQ.

The gene calls are TRBV15 and TRBJ2-7; the D gene could be TRBD1 or TRBD2 (5 bases each). Germline assignment: CDR1 LNHNV and CDR2 YYDKDF (reference sequence). V was clipped by 6 bases and J by 2 bases, with 17 bases between them. The CDR3 covers 15 residues. In DNA form, the CDR3 reads TGTGCCACCAGTGCGACAGCGGACGTCACCTACGAGCAGTACTTC. As protein: CATSATADVTYEQYF.

The chain combines TRBV5-6 with TRBJ2-3; either TRBD1 or TRBD2 may fit D (6 bases each). The CDR3 covers 18 residues. V lost 3 bases, J lost 6 bases, and 26 bases lay in between. Germline V gene sequence: CDR1 SGHDT, CDR2 YYEEEE. The CDR3 sequence is CASSSTLEGEAVRDTQYF. The CDR3 DNA sequence: TGTGCCAGCAGCTCCACCTTAGAGGGGGAGGCAGTGAGGGATACGCAGTATTTT.

The genes are TRBV5-5 and TRBJ1-1; D is unresolved. Trimming stripped 2 bases from V and 1 base from J, with 6 bases between. Germline lookup yields CDR1 SGHKS and CDR2 YYEKEE (reference sequence). The CDR3 loop spans 13 amino acids. The DNA for the CDR3 is TGTGCCAGCAGCTTCGATCCGAACACTGAAGCTTTCTTT. This translates into CASSFDPNTEAFF.

The gene calls are TRBV5-1 and TRBJ1-5; D ambiguous. Germline assignment: CDR1 SGHRS and CDR2 YFSETQ. With 9 bases removed from V and 0 bases from J, the gap between germline ends came to 10 bases. The CDR3 is 13 residues long. CDR3 sequence: CATVTISNQPQHF. CDR3 sequence (DNA): TGCGCCACCGTCACAATTAGCAATCAGCCCCAGCATTTT.

This chain links TRBV7-9 with TRBJ2-5, with 9 bases lining up with TRBD2. CDR3 length equals 16 residues. Trimming at V came to 1 base and at J to 3 bases, leaving 6 bases not matched to a gene. Germline CDR1 SEHNR, CDR2 FQNEAQ (reference sequence). CDR3 DNA: TGTGCCAGCAGCTTAGGCGGGAGGGCCTCGGAAGAGACCCAGTACTTC. Amino acids: CASSLGGRASEETQYF.

The rearrangement joins TRBV3-1 (or the pseudogene TRBV3-2) to TRBJ2-7; TRBD2 matches at 11 bases. This CDR3 has 16 residues. Germline V gives CDR1 LGHDT, CDR2 YNNKEL (reference sequence). The junction had 5 bases not matched to a gene; V was cut back by 3 bases and J by 1 base. The CDR3 DNA is TGTGCCAGCAGCCACCCCGGACTAGCGGGTTCCTACGAGCAGTACTTC. Protein sequence: CASSHPGLAGSYEQYF.

The V and J genes are TRBV7-3 and TRBJ2-2; TRBD1 might be the D (6 bases). CDR1 and CDR2 (germline): SGHTA, FQGTGA. Trimming pared 5 bases from V and 4 bases from J, leaving 11 bases between. This CDR3 is 14 amino acids long. CDR3 nucleotide sequence: TGTGCCAGCAGCCCAACAGGGATCACCGGGGAGCTGTTTTTT. Translated, it gives CASSPTGITGELFF.

This clone was counted between two and nine times. The rearrangement joins TRBV19 to TRBJ1-5; no firm D call. This CDR3 spans 12 amino acids. The V end was cut by 6 bases, the J end by 4 bases, with 7 bases between. In germline, CDR1 is LNHDA, CDR2 SQIVND (reference sequence). The CDR3 protein is CASRSGNQPQHF. CDR3 sequence (DNA): TGTGCCAGTAGATCGGGGAATCAGCCCCAGCATTTT.

Worth noting for this clone: The sample holds other DNA sequences that translate to the same CDR3. The chain combines TRBV7-2 with TRBJ2-3, with a tentative D call TRBD2 (5 bases). CDR1 SGHTA and CDR2 FQGNSA come from the germline V gene. This CDR3 is built from 13 residues. The V end was cut by 0 bases, the J end by 6 bases, with 7 bases between. CDR3 nucleotide sequence: TGTGCCAGCAGCTTAGCGGGAGCGGATACGCAGTATTTT. Residues: CASSLAGADTQYF.

The chain carries TRBV6-5 and TRBJ2-5, with D maybe TRBD1 (6 bases). The germline gives CDR1 MNHEY, CDR2 SVGAGI. Trimming took off 4 bases at V and 5 bases at J, with 8 bases between the two ends. CDR3 length equals 12 residues. In DNA form, the CDR3 reads TGTGCCAGCAGTTCAGGGGTTGAGACCCAGTACTTC. Its translation: CASSSGVETQYF.